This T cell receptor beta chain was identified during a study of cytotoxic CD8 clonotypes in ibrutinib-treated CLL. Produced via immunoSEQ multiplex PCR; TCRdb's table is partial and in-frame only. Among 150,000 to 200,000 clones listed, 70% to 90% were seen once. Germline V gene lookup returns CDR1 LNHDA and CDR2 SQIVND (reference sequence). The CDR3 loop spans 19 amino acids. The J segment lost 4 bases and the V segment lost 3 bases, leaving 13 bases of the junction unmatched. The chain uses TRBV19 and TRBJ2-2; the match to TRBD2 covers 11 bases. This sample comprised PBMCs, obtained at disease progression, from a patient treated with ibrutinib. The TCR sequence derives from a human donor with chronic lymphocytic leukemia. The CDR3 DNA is TGTGCCAGTAGTATTAACAGGGTCGGGACTAGCGGTCCCACCGGGGAGCTGTTTTTT. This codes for CASSINRVGTSGPTGELFF.